Listed below are T cell receptor beta chains from one sample, sequenced in a study of blood T cells in healthy people across ages. TCRdb reanalysed the 5' RACE reads using MiXCR and keeps one entry per CDR3 protein. The data hold about 1 million distinct CDR3 sequences, with under 55% observed a single time. The specimen sequenced was blood. The source is a woman aged 60-70 years in good health. CDR3s include the opening cysteine and the closing phenylalanine or tryptophan. D genes are given only for firm matches. Clone size is stated in some rows and not others, as once, few, many or a class when expanded.

NA,NA,TRBV20-1,TRBJ2-5,CSAWGPSQETQYF,TGCAGTGCTTGGGGACCCAGCCAAGAGACCCAGTACTTC
NA,few,TRBV21-1,TRBJ1-1,CASVHRNRVPEAFF,TGTGCCAGCGTTCATAGGAACAGGGTCCCTGAAGCTTTCTTT
TRBD2,once,TRBV20-1,TRBJ2-1,CSGTSGRGEQFF,TGCAGTGGGACTAGCGGGAGAGGTGAGCAGTTCTTC
TRBD2,NA,TRBV27,TRBJ2-7,CASSLSSGLYEQYF,TGTGCCAGCAGTTTGTCTAGCGGGCTCTACGAGCAGTACTTC
TRBD2,many,TRBV20-1,TRBJ2-5,CSARDISGRAQYF,TGCAGTGCTAGAGATATTAGCGGGAGGGCCCAGTACTTC
NA,NA,TRBV6-5,TRBJ1-2,CASSQGWGYTF,TGTGCCAGCAGTCAGGGTTGGGGCTACACCTTC
TRBD2,few,TRBV9,TRBJ2-1,CASSTRLAGYNEQFF,TGTGCCAGCAGCACCCGCCTAGCGGGGTACAATGAGCAGTTCTTC
TRBD2,NA,TRBV9,TRBJ2-5,CASTRSSSGQETQYF,TGTGCCAGCACCCGATCCTCTAGCGGACAAGAGACCCAGTACTTC
TRBD1,NA,TRBV6-2/TRBV6-3,TRBJ2-5,CASSSGTGGHETQYF,TGTGCCAGCAGCTCCGGGACAGGGGGTCATGAGACCCAGTACTTC
NA,once,TRBV5-1,TRBJ2-7,CASSLANMGYEQYF,TGCGCCAGCAGCTTGGCGAACATGGGGTACGAGCAGTACTTC
TRBD1,NA,TRBV29-1,TRBJ2-3,CSVGEWTGGVVDTQYF,TGCAGCGTTGGGGAATGGACAGGGGGCGTTGTAGATACGCAGTATTTT
NA,NA,TRBV7-2,TRBJ2-7,CASSLEQVSYNEQYF,TGTGCCAGCAGCTTAGAGCAGGTTTCCTACAATGAGCAGTACTTC
NA,few,TRBV20-1,TRBJ2-7,CSARTLAEGTYEQYF,TGCAGTGCTAGAACCTTAGCGGAGGGGACCTACGAGCAGTACTTC
NA,few,TRBV29-1,TRBJ2-7,CSVDGGTYEQYF,TGCAGCGTTGACGGCGGGACCTACGAGCAGTACTTC
NA,once,TRBV2,TRBJ1-2,CASSEGTEVYGYTF,TGTGCCAGCAGTGAAGGGACAGAGGTCTATGGCTACACCTTC
TRBD2,NA,TRBV10-2,TRBJ2-7,CASRPHGGLASYEQYF,TGCGCCAGCAGACCGCATGGGGGACTAGCGTCTTACGAGCAGTACTTC
NA,many,TRBV5-6,TRBJ2-7,CASSPGTAFEQYF,TGTGCCAGCAGCCCCGGGACCGCTTTCGAGCAGTACTTC
NA,NA,TRBV16,TRBJ2-1,CASSPKAGIYNEQFF,TGTGCCAGCAGCCCTAAGGCAGGGATCTACAATGAGCAGTTCTTC
TRBD2,NA,TRBV11-2,TRBJ2-3,CASSRYSGRARDTQYF,TGTGCCAGCAGCCGATACAGCGGGAGGGCCAGGGATACGCAGTATTTT
NA,NA,TRBV5-1,TRBJ2-7,CASSLSQVTGEQYF,TGCGCCAGCAGCTTGTCGCAGGTAACCGGCGAGCAGTACTTC
NA,NA,TRBV5-1,TRBJ2-3,CASSLRGSDTDTQYF,TGCGCCAGCAGTCTTCGGGGATCCGACACAGATACGCAGTATTTT
TRBD1,many,TRBV28,TRBJ1-4,CASRTSGQGDEKLFF,TGTGCCAGCAGGACCTCGGGACAGGGCGATGAAAAACTGTTTTTT
TRBD2,NA,TRBV20-1,TRBJ2-4,CSAKRDNIQYF,TGCAGTGCTAAGCGGGACAACATTCAGTACTTC
NA,NA,TRBV19,TRBJ2-1,CASSIFPSSYNEQFF,TGTGCCAGTAGTATTTTCCCTAGCTCCTACAATGAGCAGTTCTTC
NA,NA,TRBV27,TRBJ2-1,CASSLTGPEDVEQFF,TGTGCCAGCAGTTTAACTGGACCAGAGGATGTGGAGCAGTTCTTC
TRBD2,NA,TRBV2,TRBJ2-3,CASSDRTSGLSTDTQYF,TGTGCCAGCAGTGACCGGACTAGCGGACTATCCACAGATACGCAGTATTTT
NA,NA,TRBV20-1,TRBJ2-3,CSGTQPGPRSDTQYF,TGCAGCGGAACTCAACCGGGACCCCGCTCAGATACGCAGTATTTT
NA,NA,TRBV10-3,TRBJ1-2,CAISESTVYGYTF,TGTGCCATCAGTGAGTCTACAGTTTATGGCTACACCTTC
NA,NA,TRBV9,TRBJ2-7,CASNAGGTYEQYF,TGTGCCAGCAACGCGGGCGGAACCTACGAGCAGTACTTC